What follows are 21 T cell receptor beta chains derived from one specimen sequenced in a study of identical twins. TCRdb redid the calling of the 5' RACE reads with MiXCR, one entry per CDR3 protein. The profile shows some 1,700,000 distinct CDR3 sequences, about 30% of them singletons. What was sequenced was cord blood. The receptors come from a newborn girl in good health.

The chain combines TRBV18 with TRBJ2-6; 10 positions agree with TRBD1. Germline CDR1 is KGHSH and CDR2 is LQKENI. CDR3 length: 17 residues. V trimming: 5 bases; J trimming: 0 bases; junction bases outside the gene matches: 4. CDR3 region: CASSFRTGGSGANVLTF. CDR3 nucleotide sequence: TGTGCCAGCTCATTCCGGACAGGGGGCTCTGGGGCCAACGTCCTGACTTTC.

This clonotype was observed at least ten times. The chain recombines TRBV6-5 with TRBJ2-7; 8 nucleotides align to TRBD2. The germline CDR1 and CDR2 sequences are MNHEY and SVGAGI. V lost 2 bases and J lost 3; bases outside the gene matches: 6. The CDR3 contains 15 residues. DNA for the CDR3: TGTGCCAGCAGTTACATAGCGGGATCAATCTACGAGCAGTACTTC. This sequence encodes CASSYIAGSIYEQYF.

This CDR3 reads CASQGSYNEQFF. The CDR3 bases are TGTGCCAGCCAGGGCTCCTACAATGAGCAGTTCTTC. The J gene is TRBJ2-1, the V gene TRBV6-5; tentative D call: TRBD1 (5 bases). Germline V lookup: CDR1 MNHEY, CDR2 SVGAGI. This CDR3 is 12 amino acids long. Trimming took 8 bases from V and 0 from J, leaving 5 bases between them.

The sample holds a few counts of this clonotype. This chain connects TRBV3-1 to TRBJ1-2; D is uncertain. V was shortened by 1 base and J by 6 bases, with 18 bases between the two germline ends. This CDR3 region has 16 residues. Germline V CDR1 and CDR2: LGHDT, YNNKEL (reference sequence). The CDR3 loop reads CASSQAGSEGINGYTF. The CDR3 region has the DNA TGTGCCAGCAGCCAAGCTGGGTCGGAAGGTATCAATGGCTACACCTTC.

The chain recombines TRBV4-1 with TRBJ1-2; D unclear. The CDR3 is 15 amino acids. Germline values: CDR1 MGHRA, CDR2 YSYEKL. Trimming took 5 bases from V and 2 from J, leaving 15 bases between them. The CDR3 here is CASSMGRVTNYGYTF. In DNA, the CDR3 is TGCGCCAGCAGCATGGGGAGGGTCACGAACTATGGCTACACCTTC.

This clonotype showed up just a few times. J is TRBJ1-2 and V is TRBV28, with a weak D call TRBD1 (5 bases). V lost 3 bases and J 4 bases, leaving 9 bases between the germline ends. The CDR3 contains 13 residues. The V gene's germline CDR1 is MDHEN and CDR2 SYDVKM. For the CDR3, the DNA is TGTGCCAGCAGTTTGGGGCCAACCTATGGCTACACCTTC. Its translation is CASSLGPTYGYTF.

J is TRBJ2-7 and V is TRBV29-1; 9 bases match TRBD1. Germline V lookup: CDR1 SQVTM, CDR2 ANQGSEA. V shed 0 bases, J shed 3 bases, and the junction held 3 bases outside the gene matches. This CDR3 comprises 14 residues. CDR3 DNA sequence: TGCAGCGTTGAAGAGAGGGGACAGGGCTACGAGCAGTACTTC. Residues: CSVEERGQGYEQYF.

The sample holds many counts of this clonotype. A read error may produce the germline difference seen at one junction end. V is TRBV11-2 and J is TRBJ1-2, with a possible D match to TRBD1 (5 bases). The V gene's germline CDR1 is SGHAT and CDR2 FQNNGV. There are 13 residues in the CDR3. The CDR3 sequence is CASTLRGSYGYTF. As DNA, the CDR3 is TGTGCCAGCACCTTAAGGGGCTCCTATGGCTACACCTTC.

Ten or more counts support this clonotype. The CDR3 is CAISESGGDYGYTF. For the CDR3, the DNA is TGTGCCATCAGTGAAAGTGGAGGGGACTATGGCTACACCTTC. The chain couples TRBV10-3 to TRBJ1-2; TRBD1 is a possible D gene (5 bases). Trimming took 3 bases from V and 3 from J, leaving 11 bases between them. The CDR3 sequence is 14 residues long. The germline gives CDR1 ENHRY, CDR2 SYGVKD.

The chain employs TRBV29-1 and TRBJ1-1; TRBD1 matches 7 bases. Trimming cost V 7 bases and J 1 base; bases outside gene matches: 12. Germline V CDR1 and CDR2: SQVTM, ANQGSEA. This CDR3 has 15 residues. The CDR3 sequence is CSGSTTGNWNTEAFF. The CDR3 DNA follows: TGCAGCGGATCGACGACAGGGAATTGGAACACTGAAGCTTTCTTT.

The chain joins TRBV20-1 to TRBJ2-3; no clear D. The CDR3 is made up of 14 amino acids. Trimming took off 3 bases at V and 0 bases at J, with 10 bases between the two ends. CDR1 and CDR2 from the germline V gene are DFQATT and SNEGSKA (reference sequence). The CDR3 DNA follows: TGCAGTGCTAGGCCCCCCTCTAGCACAGATACGCAGTATTTT. Residues: CSARPPSSTDTQYF.

This clonotype occurred a few times. V and J are TRBV6-6 and TRBJ1-1; 8 nucleotides align to TRBD1. Germline CDR1 MNHNY, CDR2 SVGAGI (reference sequence). The trim removed 2 bases at V and 2 bases at J, leaving 10 bases unmatched. CDR3 size: 17 residues. The CDR3 DNA reads TGTGCCAGCAGTTACCCTGTACCGGGACAGGAAAACACTGAAGCTTTCTTT. As protein: CASSYPVPGQENTEAFF.

The V call is TRBV20-1, the J call TRBJ2-1; D unclear. Germline assignment: CDR1 DFQATT and CDR2 SNEGSKA (reference sequence). The CDR3 contains 16 residues. V dropped 1 base and J dropped 2 bases, with 15 bases sitting between them. The CDR3 coding sequence is TGCAGTGCTAGAGTCGTACAGACGGAGACCTACAATGAGCAGTTCTTC. It codes for CSARVVQTETYNEQFF.

This clonotype was counted a few times. The genes are TRBV25-1 and TRBJ2-1; D is perhaps TRBD1 (6 bases). CDR3 length: 16 amino acids. Germline CDR1 reads MGHDK; CDR2 reads SYGVNS. V lost 4 bases to trimming and J lost 0 bases, with 13 bases between them. CDR3 in amino acids: CASSANTGHSYNEQFF. CDR3 coding DNA: TGTGCCAGCAGTGCAAACACGGGACACTCCTACAATGAGCAGTTCTTC.

The genes are TRBV12-3 or TRBV12-4 and TRBJ2-3; 8 bases are a match to TRBD2. The CDR3 is 14 residues long. Trimming removed 2 bases from V and 6 bases from J; junction bases left unmatched: 4. CDR3 protein: CASSLPGGPDTQYF. CDR3 nucleotide sequence: TGTGCCAGCAGTTTACCGGGAGGGCCCGATACGCAGTATTTT.

This clonotype was seen at least ten times. This chain links TRBV29-1 with TRBJ2-3, with 8 bases that match TRBD1. Germline-derived CDR1 and CDR2 are SQVTM and ANQGSEA. Losses at the gene ends were 6 bases for V and 5 bases for J; bases not matched to a gene: 4. The CDR3 loop spans 12 amino acids. The CDR3: CSVTGAEDTQYF. CDR3 DNA sequence: TGCAGCGTGACAGGGGCAGAAGATACGCAGTATTTT.

A few counts support this clonotype. The chain uses TRBV3-1 and TRBJ1-2; D is ambiguous. Per the germline V gene, CDR1 is LGHDT and CDR2 is YNNKEL (reference sequence). There are 14 residues in the CDR3. Trimming cost V 1 base and J 4 bases, with 10 bases left between them. The CDR3 DNA follows: TGTGCCAGCAGCCAAGGCCAGGTCACCTATGGCTACACCTTC. Encoded protein: CASSQGQVTYGYTF.

Only a few counts were recorded for this clonotype. V is TRBV7-9 and J is TRBJ2-1; weak D call: TRBD2 (5 bases). The V end lost 3 bases, the J end lost 8 bases, and 14 bases lay between the germline ends. The CDR3 is 14 amino acids. Germline V gene sequence: CDR1 SEHNR, CDR2 FQNEAQ (reference sequence). The CDR3 protein is CASSLREAVYEQFF. CDR3 bases: TGTGCCAGCAGCTTGAGGGAAGCCGTCTATGAGCAGTTCTTC.

This clonotype has more than one count but fewer than ten. V and J are TRBV5-1 and TRBJ2-1, with 11 bases aligning to TRBD2. Unmatched junction bases numbered 15, after V lost 4 bases and J lost 9 bases. CDR1 and CDR2 (germline): SGHRS, YFSETQ. The CDR3 length is 17 residues. In DNA, the CDR3 is TGCGCCAGCAGCCCGCACGCCGCCACTAGCGGGAGAGGTGAGCAGTTCTTC. This codes for CASSPHAATSGRGEQFF.

This clonotype was counted a few times. This chain uses TRBV13 with TRBJ2-5; TRBD2 agrees at 8 bases. Germline V CDR1 and CDR2: PRHDT, FYEKMQ (reference sequence). V lost 2 bases to trimming and J lost 4 bases; unmatched junction nucleotides: 6. This CDR3 is 15 amino acids long. CDR3 in DNA: TGTGCCAGCAGCTTACCGAGCGGGAGTCGAGAGACCCAGTACTTC. Protein sequence: CASSLPSGSRETQYF.

This sequence joins TRBV6-5 and TRBJ2-1; 14 bases agree with TRBD2. Germline V lookup: CDR1 MNHEY, CDR2 SVGAGI. Trimming took 1 base from V and 3 from J; bases not matched to a gene: 5. The CDR3 runs 18 residues. In nucleotides, the CDR3 is TGTGCCAGCAGTTACTTACCCGGACTAGCGGGGGGCTACAATGAGCAGTTCTTC. Its protein product is CASSYLPGLAGGYNEQFF.